Detailed here is one T cell receptor beta chain. In the original workflow: Quantification of nucleated cells was approximated via reference gene primer amplification. The table came from immunoSEQ multiplex PCR; TCRdb's copy has only in-frame clones and leaves some out. V and J calls and clone size follow that table, whereas D and trimming were derived from the DNA. The sample carries about 190,000 clones, less than 85% recorded once. This CDR3 region has 14 residues. V dropped 8 bases and J dropped 1 base, with 14 bases sitting between them. Germline CDR1 and CDR2: MRHNA and SNTAGT. Clinical history as reported by participants underpinned cohort assignment. Donors in Cohort 3 counted as recovered after two negative PCRs, clearance, or symptom resolution. The sample originates from a study of blood T cell repertoires in COVID-19. Turning to the study itself: T cells, B-cell-depleted T cells, or PBMCs supplied cDNA or gDNA.

This clonotype was sampled from a woman under 40 who had recovered from COVID-19. The sequenced sample was PBMCs or T cells enriched from blood (not recorded which). The V call is TRBV6-4, the J call TRBJ1-1; tentatively, D is TRBD1 (6 bases). The CDR3 spells CASSAGEGNTEAFF. The CDR3 DNA follows: TGTGCCAGCTCCGCAGGGGAGGGGAACACTGAAGCTTTCTTT.